Sequencing of this TCR beta chain was carried out in a study of T cells in Graves' hyperthyroidism and ophthalmopathy. The investigators amplified TCR beta CDR3 regions from RNA transcripts. Initially, a first-round RT-PCR of the TCR CDR3 employed the HTBI primer set. In TCRdb, the multiplex PCR reads were re-called with MiXCR into one record per CDR3 protein. Of a few hundred thousand distinct CDR3 sequences listed, roughly 46% were seen once; the top ten hold 6.5% to 9%. This CDR3 spans 12 amino acids. V was cut by 5 bases and J by 7 bases, with 11 bases left in between. Germline CDR1 reads SGHVS; CDR2 reads FQNEAQ.

The sequenced sample was peripheral blood or thyroid tissue (not recorded which). This sequence was found in a woman younger than 30 with Graves' hyperthyroidism. V gene TRBV7-8 combines with J gene TRBJ1-1; D is ambiguous. CDR3 bases: TGTGCCAGCAGCCAAGGTGCGGATGAAGCTTTCTTT. Translation gives CASSQGADEAFF.